This TCR beta chain is from a study of radiotherapy plus CTLA-4 blockade in lung cancer. Study in general: Objective response rate was roughly 19%; disease control rate, about 28%.

Here immunoSEQ multiplex PCR was the method, and the copy in TCRdb shows in-frame clones only, minus some. The sample holds about 85,000 clones; 70% to 90% are singletons and the top ten take approximately 2%. V shed 8 bases and J 4 bases; nucleotides not matched to a gene: 13. The CDR3 extends over 15 amino acids. Germline loops: CDR1 MNHNS, CDR2 SASEGT. The receptor's source is a human donor with non-small cell lung cancer who had a partial response to radiotherapy plus ipilimumab. The chain recombines TRBV6-1 with TRBJ1-2; 7 bases map to TRBD1. The source was peripheral blood, collected from a patient treated with radiotherapy plus ipilimumab. The CDR3 region has the DNA TGTGCCAGCTCCTTAGAACGGACAGGAGCCTATGGCTACACCTTC. As protein: CASSLERTGAYGYTF.